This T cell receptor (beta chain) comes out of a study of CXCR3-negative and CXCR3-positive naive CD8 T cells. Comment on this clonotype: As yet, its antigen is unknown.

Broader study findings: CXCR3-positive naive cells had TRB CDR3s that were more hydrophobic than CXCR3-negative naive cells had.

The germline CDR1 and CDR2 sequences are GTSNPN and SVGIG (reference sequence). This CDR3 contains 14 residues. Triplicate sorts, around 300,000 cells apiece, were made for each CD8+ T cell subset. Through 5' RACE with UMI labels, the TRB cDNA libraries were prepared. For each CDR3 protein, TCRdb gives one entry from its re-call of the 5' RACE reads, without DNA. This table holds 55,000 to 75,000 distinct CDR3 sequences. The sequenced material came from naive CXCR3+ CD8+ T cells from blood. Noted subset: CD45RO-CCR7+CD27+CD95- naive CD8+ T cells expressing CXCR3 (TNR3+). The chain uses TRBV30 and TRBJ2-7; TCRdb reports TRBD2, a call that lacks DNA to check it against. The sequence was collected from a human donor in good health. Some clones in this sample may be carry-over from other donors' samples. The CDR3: CAWEASGGTYEQYF.